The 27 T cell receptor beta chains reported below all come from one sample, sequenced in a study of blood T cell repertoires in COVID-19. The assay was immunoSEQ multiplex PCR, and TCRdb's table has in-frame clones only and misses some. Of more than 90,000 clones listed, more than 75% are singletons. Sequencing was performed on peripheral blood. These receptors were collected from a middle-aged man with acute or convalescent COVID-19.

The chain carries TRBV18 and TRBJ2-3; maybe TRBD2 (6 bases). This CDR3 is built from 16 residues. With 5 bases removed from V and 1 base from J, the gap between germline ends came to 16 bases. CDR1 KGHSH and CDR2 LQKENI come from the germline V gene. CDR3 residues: CASSGGTSFGTDTQYF. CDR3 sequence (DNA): TGTGCCAGCTCAGGCGGGACTTCCTTTGGCACAGATACGCAGTATTTT.

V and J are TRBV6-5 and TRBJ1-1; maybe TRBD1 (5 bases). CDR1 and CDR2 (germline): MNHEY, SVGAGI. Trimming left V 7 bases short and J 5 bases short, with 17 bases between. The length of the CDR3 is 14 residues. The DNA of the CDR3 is TGTGCCAGCACGACCGGGGGAAGTGGGACTGAAGCTTTCTTT. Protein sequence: CASTTGGSGTEAFF.

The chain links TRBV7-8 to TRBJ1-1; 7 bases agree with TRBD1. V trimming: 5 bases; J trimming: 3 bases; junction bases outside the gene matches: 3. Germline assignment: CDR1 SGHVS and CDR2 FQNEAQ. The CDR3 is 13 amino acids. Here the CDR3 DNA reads TGTGCCAGCAGCCATGACAGGGACACTGAAGCTTTCTTT. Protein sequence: CASSHDRDTEAFF.

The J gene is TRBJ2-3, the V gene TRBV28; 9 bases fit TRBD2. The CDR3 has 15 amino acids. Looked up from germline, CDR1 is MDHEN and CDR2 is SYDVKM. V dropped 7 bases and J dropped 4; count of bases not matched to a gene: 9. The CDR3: CASTVLAGRADTQYF. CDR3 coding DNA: TGTGCCAGCACCGTACTAGCGGGCAGGGCAGATACGCAGTATTTT.

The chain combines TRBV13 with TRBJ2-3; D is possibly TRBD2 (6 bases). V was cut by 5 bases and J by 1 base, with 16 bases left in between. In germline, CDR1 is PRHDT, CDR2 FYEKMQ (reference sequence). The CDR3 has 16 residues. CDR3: CASSTSLGLRTDTQYF. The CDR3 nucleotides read TGTGCCAGCAGCACCTCCCTGGGACTTCGCACAGATACGCAGTATTTT.

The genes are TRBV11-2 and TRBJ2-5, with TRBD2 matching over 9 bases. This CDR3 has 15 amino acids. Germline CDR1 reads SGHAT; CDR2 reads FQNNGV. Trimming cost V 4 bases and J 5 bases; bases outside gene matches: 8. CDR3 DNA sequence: TGTGCCAGCAGCTCTTTAGCGGGAGCAGGGGAGACCCAGTACTTC. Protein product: CASSSLAGAGETQYF.

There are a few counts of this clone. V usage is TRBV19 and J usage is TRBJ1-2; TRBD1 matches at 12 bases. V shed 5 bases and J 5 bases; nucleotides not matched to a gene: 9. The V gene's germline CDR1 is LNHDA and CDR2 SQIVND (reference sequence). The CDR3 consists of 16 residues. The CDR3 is CASSRRDRGRFYGYTF. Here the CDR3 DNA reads TGTGCCAGTAGTCGCCGGGACAGGGGGCGGTTTTATGGCTACACCTTC.

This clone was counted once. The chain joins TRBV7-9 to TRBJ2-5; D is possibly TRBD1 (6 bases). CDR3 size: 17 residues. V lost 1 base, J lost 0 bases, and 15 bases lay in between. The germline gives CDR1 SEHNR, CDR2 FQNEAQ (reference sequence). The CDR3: CASSLEQGYLYQETQYF. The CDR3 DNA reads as TGTGCCAGCAGCTTAGAACAGGGATACCTGTACCAAGAGACCCAGTACTTC.

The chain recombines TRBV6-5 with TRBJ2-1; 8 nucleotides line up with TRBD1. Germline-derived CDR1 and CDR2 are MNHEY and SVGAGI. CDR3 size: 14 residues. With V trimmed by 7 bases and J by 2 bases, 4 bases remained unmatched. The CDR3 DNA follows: TGTGCCAGCAACCCAGGGGGCCCCTACAATGAGCAGTTCTTC. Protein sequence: CASNPGGPYNEQFF.

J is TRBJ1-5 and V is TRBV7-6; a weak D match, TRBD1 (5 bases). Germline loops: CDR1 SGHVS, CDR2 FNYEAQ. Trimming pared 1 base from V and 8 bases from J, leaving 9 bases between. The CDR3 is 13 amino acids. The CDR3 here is CASSLGWGEPQHF. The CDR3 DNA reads TGTGCCAGCAGCTTAGGTTGGGGGGAGCCCCAGCATTTT. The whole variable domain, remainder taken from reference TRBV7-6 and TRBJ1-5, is GAGVSQSPRYKVTKRGQDVALRCDPISGHVSLYWYRQALGQGPEFLTYFNYEAQQDKSGLPNDRFSAERPEGSISTLTIQRTEQRDSAMYRCASSLGWGEPQHFGDGTRLSIL.

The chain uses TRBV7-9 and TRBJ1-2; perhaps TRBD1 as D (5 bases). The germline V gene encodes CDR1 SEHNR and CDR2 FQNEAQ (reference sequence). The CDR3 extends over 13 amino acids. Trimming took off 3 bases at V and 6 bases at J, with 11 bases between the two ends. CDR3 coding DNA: TGTGCCAGCAGCTTTAGGGGCGCCGATGGCTACACCTTC. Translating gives CASSFRGADGYTF.

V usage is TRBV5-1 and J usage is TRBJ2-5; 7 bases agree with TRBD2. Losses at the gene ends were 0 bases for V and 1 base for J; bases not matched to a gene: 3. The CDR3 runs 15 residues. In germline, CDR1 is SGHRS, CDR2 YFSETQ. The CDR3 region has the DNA TGCGCCAGCAGCTTGGGAGGCGGGGGCCAAGAGACCCAGTACTTC. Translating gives CASSLGGGGQETQYF.

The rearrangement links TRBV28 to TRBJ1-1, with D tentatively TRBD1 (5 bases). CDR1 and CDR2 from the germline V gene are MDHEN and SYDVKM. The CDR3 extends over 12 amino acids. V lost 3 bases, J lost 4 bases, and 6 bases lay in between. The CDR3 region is CASSFGGTEAFF. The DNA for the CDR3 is TGTGCCAGCAGTTTCGGGGGCACTGAAGCTTTCTTT.

CDR3 in amino acids: CASSRTGVNQPQHF. The CDR3 DNA sequence: TGTGCCAGCAGCAGGACAGGGGTCAATCAGCCCCAGCATTTT. The J gene is TRBJ1-5, the V gene TRBV7-9; 9 nucleotides match TRBD1. CDR3 size: 14 residues. V gave up 5 bases and J gave up 3 bases; unmatched junction bases: 2. The germline CDR1 and CDR2 sequences are SEHNR and FQNEAQ (reference sequence).

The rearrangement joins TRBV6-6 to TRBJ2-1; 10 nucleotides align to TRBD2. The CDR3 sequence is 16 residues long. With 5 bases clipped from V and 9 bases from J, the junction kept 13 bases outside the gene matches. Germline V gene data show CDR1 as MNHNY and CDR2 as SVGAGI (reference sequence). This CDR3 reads CASSLAGVVINSEQFF. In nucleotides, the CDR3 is TGTGCCAGCAGTCTAGCGGGAGTCGTCATAAATTCTGAGCAGTTCTTC.

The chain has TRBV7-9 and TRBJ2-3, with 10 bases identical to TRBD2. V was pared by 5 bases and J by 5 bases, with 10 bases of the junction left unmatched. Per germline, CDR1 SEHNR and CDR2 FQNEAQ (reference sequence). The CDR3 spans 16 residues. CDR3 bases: TGTGCCAGCAGCCCACTAGCGGGATTTGTAGAAGATACGCAGTATTTT. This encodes CASSPLAGFVEDTQYF.

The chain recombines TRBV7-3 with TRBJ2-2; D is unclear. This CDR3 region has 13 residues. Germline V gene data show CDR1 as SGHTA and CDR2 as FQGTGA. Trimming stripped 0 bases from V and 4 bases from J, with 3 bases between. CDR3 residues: CASSLTGTGELFF. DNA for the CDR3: TGTGCCAGCAGCTTAACCGGCACCGGGGAGCTGTTTTTT.

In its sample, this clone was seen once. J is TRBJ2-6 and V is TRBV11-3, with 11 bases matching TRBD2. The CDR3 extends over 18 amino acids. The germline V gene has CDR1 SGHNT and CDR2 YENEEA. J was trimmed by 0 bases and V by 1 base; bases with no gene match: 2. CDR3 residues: CASSLGLAGNSGANVLTF. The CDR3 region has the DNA TGTGCCAGCAGCTTAGGACTAGCGGGAAACTCTGGGGCCAACGTCCTGACTTTC.

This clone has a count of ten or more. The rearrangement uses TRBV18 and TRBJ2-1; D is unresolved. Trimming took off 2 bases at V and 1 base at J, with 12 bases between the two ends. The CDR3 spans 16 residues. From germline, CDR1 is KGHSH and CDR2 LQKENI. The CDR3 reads CASSPIAALSYNEQFF. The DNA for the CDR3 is TGTGCCAGCTCACCAATCGCGGCTCTTTCCTACAATGAGCAGTTCTTC.

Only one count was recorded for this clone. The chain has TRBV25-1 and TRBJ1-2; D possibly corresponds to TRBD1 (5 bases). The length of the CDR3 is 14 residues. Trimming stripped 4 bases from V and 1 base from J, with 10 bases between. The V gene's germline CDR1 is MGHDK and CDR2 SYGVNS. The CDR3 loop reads CASSGGGINYGYTF. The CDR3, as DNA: TGTGCCAGCAGTGGGGGCGGTATTAACTATGGCTACACCTTC.

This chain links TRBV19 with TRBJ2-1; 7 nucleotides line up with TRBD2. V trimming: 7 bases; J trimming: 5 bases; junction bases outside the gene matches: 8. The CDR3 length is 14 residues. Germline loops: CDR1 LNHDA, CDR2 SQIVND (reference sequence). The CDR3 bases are TGTGCCAGTAATCACCGGGACTACAACAATGAGCAGTTCTTC. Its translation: CASNHRDYNNEQFF.

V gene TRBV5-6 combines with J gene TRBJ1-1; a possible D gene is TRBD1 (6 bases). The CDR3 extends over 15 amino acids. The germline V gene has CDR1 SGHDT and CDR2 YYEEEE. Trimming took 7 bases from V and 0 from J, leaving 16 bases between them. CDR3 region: CASRSRRTVNTEAFF. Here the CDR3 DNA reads TGTGCCAGCCGATCACGTCGGACAGTGAACACTGAAGCTTTCTTT.

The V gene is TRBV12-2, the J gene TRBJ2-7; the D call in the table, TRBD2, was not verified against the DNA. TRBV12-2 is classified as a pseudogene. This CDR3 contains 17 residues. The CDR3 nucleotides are TGTGCAAGTCGCTTAGTCCTAGCGGGAGGGCCTTGGTACGAGCAGTACTTC. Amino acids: CASRLVLAGGPWYEQYF.

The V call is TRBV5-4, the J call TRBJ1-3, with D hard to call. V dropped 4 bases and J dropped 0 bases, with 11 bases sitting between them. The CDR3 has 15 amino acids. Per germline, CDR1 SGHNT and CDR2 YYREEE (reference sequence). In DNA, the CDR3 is TGTGCCAGCAGCCCCGGAGGAGACTCTGGAAACACCATATATTTT. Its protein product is CASSPGGDSGNTIYF.

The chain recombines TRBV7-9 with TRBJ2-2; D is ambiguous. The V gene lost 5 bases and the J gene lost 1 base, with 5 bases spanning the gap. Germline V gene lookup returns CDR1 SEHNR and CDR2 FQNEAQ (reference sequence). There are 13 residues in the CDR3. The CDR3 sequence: CASSPLNTGELFF. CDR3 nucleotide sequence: TGTGCCAGCAGCCCCCTGAACACCGGGGAGCTGTTTTTT.

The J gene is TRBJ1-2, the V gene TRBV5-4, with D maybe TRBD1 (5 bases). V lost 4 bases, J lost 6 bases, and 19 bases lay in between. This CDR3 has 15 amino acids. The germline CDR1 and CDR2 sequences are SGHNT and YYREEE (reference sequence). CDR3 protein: CASSNPTADRDGYTF. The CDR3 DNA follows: TGTGCCAGCAGCAATCCGACCGCCGACAGAGATGGCTACACCTTC.

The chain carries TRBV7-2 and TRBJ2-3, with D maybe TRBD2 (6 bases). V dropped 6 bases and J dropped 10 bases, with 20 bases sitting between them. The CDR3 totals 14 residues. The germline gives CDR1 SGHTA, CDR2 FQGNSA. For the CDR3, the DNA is TGTGCCAGCAGGGGGGGACTCTCGGAACCTTCGCAGTATTTT. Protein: CASRGGLSEPSQYF.